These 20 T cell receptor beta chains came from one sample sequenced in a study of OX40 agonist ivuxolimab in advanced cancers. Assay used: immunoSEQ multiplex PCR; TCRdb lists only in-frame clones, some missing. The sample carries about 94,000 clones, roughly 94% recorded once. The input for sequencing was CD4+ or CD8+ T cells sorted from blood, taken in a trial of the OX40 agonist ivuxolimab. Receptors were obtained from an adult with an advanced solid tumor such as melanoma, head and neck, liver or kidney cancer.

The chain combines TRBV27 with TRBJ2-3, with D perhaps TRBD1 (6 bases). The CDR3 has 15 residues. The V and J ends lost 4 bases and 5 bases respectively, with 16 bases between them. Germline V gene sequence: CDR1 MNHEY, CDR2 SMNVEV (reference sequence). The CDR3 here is CASSSPGALGDTQYF. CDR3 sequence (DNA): TGTGCCAGCAGTTCCCCAGGGGCCCTGGGAGATACGCAGTATTTT.

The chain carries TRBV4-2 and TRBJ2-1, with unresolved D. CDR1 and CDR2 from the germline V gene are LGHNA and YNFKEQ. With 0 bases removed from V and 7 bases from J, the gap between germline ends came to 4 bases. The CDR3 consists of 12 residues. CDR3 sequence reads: CASSQDLNEQFF. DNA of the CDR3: TGTGCCAGCAGCCAAGATTTGAATGAGCAGTTCTTC.

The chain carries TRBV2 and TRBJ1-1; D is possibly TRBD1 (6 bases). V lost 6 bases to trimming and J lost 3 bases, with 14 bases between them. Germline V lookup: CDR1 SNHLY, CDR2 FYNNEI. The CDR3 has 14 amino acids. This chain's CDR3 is CASSPQGRDTEAFF. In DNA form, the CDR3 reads TGTGCCAGCAGCCCACAGGGAAGGGACACTGAAGCTTTCTTT.

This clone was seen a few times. The DNA for the CDR3 is TGTGCCAGTAGTATCACAGGGGACTATGGCTACACCTTC. It codes for CASSITGDYGYTF. The genes are TRBV19 and TRBJ1-2; TRBD1 aligns across 7 bases. This CDR3 contains 13 residues. Germline values: CDR1 LNHDA, CDR2 SQIVND (reference sequence). V trimming: 3 bases; J trimming: 3 bases; junction bases outside the gene matches: 1. Drawing the rest from reference TRBV19 and TRBJ1-2, the complete variable domain is DGGITQSPKYLFRKEGQNVTLSCEQNLNHDAMYWYRQDPGQGLRLIYYSQIVNDFQKGDIAEGYSVSREKKESFPLTVTSAQKNPTAFYLCASSITGDYGYTFGSGTRLTVV.

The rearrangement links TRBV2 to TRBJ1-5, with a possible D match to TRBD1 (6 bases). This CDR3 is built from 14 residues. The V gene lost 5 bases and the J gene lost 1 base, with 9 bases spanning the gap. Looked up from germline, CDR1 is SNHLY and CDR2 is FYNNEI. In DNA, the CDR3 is TGTGCCAGCAGTCCCACAGGGAGCAATCAGCCCCAGCATTTT. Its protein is CASSPTGSNQPQHF.

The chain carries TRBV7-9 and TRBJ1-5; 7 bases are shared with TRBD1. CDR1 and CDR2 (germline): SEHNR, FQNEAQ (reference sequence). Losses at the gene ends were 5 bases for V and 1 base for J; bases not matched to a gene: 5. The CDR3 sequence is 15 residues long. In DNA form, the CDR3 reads TGTGCCAGCAGCGCAGCGGGACAGAGCAATCAGCCCCAGCATTTT. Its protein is CASSAAGQSNQPQHF.

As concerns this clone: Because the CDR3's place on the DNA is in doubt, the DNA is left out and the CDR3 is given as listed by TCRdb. The CDR3 loop reads CASSEVGQGANTF. V and J are TRBV6-1 and TRBJ1-2; the DNA was not used to check the table's D call, TRBD1. CDR1 is MNHNS, CDR2 SASEGT, per germline. The CDR3 is 13 amino acids long, termini counted.

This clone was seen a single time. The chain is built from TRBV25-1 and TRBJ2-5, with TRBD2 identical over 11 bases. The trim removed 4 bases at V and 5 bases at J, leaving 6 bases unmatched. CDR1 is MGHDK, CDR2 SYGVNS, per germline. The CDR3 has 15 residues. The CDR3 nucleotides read TGTGCCAGCAGTGCTAGCGGGAGGAGGACGGAGACCCAGTACTTC. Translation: CASSASGRRTETQYF.

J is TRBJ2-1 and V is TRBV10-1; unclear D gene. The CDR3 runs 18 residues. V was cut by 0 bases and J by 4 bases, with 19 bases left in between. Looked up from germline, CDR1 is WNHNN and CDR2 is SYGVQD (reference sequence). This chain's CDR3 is CASSESPPLETGYNEQFF. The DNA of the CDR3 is TGCGCCAGCAGTGAGTCTCCGCCCTTGGAGACCGGTTACAATGAGCAGTTCTTC.

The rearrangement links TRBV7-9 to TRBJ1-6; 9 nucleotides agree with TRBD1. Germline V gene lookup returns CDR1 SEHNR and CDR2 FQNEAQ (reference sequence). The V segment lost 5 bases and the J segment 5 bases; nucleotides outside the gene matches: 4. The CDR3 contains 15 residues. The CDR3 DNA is TGTGCCAGCAGCCCGCGACAGGGGGATAATTCACCCCTCCACTTT. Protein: CASSPRQGDNSPLHF.

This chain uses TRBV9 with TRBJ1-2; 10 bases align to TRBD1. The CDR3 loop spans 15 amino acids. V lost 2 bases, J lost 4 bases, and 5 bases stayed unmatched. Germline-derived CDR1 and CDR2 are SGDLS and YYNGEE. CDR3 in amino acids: CASSVTGTGAYGYTF. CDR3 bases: TGTGCCAGCAGCGTTACCGGGACAGGGGCCTATGGCTACACCTTC. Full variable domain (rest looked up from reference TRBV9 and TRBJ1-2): DSGVTQTPKHLITATGQRVTLRCSPRSGDLSVYWYQQSLDQGLQFLIQYYNGEERAKGNILERFSAQQFPDLHSELNLSSLELGDSALYFCASSVTGTGAYGYTFGSGTRLTVV.

This CDR3 is CASSQISLAGVYEQYF. CDR3 in DNA: TGTGCCAGCAGCCAAATTTCATTAGCGGGGGTCTACGAGCAGTACTTC. The V and J genes are TRBV4-2 and TRBJ2-7; 9 nucleotides align to TRBD2. Germline V gene lookup returns CDR1 LGHNA and CDR2 YNFKEQ. This CDR3 is 16 amino acids long. V was pared by 2 bases and J by 3 bases, with 8 bases of the junction left unmatched.

Here the CDR3 reads CASSPGGGDNEQFF. The CDR3, as DNA: TGCGCCAGCAGCCCGGGAGGGGGTGACAATGAGCAGTTCTTC. The chain carries TRBV5-1 and TRBJ2-1, with TRBD2 identical over 8 bases. Germline CDR1 SGHRS, CDR2 YFSETQ. This CDR3 comprises 14 residues. Losses at the gene ends were 4 bases for V and 5 bases for J; bases not matched to a gene: 5.

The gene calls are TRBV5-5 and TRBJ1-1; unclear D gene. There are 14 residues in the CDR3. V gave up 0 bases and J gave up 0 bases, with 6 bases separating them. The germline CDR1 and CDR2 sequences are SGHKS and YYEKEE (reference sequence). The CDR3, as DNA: TGTGCCAGCAGCTTGGGCGGGATGAACACTGAAGCTTTCTTT. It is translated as CASSLGGMNTEAFF.

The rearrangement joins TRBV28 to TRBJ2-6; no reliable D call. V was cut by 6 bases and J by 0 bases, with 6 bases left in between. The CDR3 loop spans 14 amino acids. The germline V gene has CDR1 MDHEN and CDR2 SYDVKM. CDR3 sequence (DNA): TGTGCCAGCAGCTTCATCTCTGGGGCCAACGTCCTGACTTTC. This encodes CASSFISGANVLTF.

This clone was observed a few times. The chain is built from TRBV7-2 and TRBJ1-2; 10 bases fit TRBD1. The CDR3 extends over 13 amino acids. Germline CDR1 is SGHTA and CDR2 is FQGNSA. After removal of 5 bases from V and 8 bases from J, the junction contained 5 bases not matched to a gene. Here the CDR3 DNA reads TGTGCCAGCAGCCCTGGACAGGGGGAGGGCTACACCTTC. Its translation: CASSPGQGEGYTF. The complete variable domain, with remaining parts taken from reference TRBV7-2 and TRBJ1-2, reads GAGVSQSPSNKVTEKGKDVELRCDPISGHTALYWYRQSLGQGLEFLIYFQGNSAPDKSGLPSDRFSAERTGGSVSTLTIQRTQQEDSAVYLCASSPGQGEGYTFGSGTRLTVV.

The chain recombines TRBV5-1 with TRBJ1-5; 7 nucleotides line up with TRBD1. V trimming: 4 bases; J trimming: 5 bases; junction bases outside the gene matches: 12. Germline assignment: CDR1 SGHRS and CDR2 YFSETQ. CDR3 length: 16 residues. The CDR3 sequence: CASSQGGTAGDQPQHF. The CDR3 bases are TGCGCCAGCAGCCAGGGGGGGACTGCCGGGGATCAGCCCCAGCATTTT.

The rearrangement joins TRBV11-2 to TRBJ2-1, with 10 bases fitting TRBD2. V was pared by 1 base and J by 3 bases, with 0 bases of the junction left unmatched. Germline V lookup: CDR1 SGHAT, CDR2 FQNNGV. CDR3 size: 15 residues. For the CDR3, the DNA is TGTGCCAGCAGCTTAGGGACTAGCGGCTACAATGAGCAGTTCTTC. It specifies CASSLGTSGYNEQFF. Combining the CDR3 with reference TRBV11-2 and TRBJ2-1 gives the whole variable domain EAGVAQSPRYKIIEKRQSVAFWCNPISGHATLYWYQQILGQGPKLLIQFQNNGVVDDSQLPKDRFSAERLKGVDSTLKIQPAKLEDSAVYLCASSLGTSGYNEQFFGPGTRLTVL.

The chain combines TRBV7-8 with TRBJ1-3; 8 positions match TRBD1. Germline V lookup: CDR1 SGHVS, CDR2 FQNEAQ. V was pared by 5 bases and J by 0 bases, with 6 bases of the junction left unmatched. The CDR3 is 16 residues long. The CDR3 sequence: CASSIRTGTSGNTIYF. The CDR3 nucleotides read TGTGCCAGCAGCATCCGGACAGGGACCTCTGGAAACACCATATATTTT.

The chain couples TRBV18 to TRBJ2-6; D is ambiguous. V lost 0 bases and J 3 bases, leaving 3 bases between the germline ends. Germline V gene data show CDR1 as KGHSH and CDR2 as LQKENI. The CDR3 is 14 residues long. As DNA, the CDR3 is TGTGCCAGCTCACCACCCTATGGGGCCAACGTCCTGACTTTC. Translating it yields CASSPPYGANVLTF.